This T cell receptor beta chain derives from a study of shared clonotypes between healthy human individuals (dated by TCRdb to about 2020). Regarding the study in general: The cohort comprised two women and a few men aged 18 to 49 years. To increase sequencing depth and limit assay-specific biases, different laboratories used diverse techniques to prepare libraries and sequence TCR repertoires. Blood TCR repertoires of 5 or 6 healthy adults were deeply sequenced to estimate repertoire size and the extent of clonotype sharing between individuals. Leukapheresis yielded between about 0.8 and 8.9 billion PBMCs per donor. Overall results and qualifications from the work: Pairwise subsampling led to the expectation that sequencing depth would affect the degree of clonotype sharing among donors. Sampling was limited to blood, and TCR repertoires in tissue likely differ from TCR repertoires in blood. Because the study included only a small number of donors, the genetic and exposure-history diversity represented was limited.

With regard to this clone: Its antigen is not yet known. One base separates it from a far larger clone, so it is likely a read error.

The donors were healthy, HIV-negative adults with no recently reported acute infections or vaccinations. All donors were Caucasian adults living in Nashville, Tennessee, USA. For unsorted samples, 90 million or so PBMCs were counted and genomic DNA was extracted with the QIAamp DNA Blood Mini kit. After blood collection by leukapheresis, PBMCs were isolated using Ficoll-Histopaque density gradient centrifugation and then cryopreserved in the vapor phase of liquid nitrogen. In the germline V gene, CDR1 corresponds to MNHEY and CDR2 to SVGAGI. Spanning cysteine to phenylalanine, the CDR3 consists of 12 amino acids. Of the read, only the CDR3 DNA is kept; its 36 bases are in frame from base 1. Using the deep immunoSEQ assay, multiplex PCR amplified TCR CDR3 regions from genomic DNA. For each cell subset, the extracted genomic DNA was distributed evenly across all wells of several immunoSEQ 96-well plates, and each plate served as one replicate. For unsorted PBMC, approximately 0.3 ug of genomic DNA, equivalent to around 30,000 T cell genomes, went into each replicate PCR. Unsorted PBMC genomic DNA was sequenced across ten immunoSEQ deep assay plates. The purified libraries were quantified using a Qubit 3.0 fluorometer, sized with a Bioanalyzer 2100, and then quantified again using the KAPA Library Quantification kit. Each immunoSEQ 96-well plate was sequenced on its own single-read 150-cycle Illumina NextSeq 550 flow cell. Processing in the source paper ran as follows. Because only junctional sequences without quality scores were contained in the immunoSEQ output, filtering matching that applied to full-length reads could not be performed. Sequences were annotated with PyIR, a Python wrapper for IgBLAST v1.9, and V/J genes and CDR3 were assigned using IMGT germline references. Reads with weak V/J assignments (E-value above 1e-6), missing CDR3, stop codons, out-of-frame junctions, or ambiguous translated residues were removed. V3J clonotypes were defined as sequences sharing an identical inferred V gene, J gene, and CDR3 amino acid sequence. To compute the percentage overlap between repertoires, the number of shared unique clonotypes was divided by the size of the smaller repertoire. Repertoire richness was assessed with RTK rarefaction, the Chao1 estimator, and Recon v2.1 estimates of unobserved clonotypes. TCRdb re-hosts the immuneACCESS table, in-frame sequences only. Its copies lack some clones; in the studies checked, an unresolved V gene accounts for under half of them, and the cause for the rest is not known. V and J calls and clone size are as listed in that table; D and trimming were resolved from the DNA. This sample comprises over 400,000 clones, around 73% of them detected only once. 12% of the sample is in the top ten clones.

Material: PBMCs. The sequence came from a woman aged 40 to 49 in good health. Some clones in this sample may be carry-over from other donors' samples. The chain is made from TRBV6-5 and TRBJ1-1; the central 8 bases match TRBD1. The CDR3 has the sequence CASRQGSAEASF. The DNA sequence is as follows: TGTGCCAGCCGACAGGGGAGCGCTGAAGCTTCCTTT.